The 18 T cell receptor beta chains presented below share a single source sample, sequenced in a study of a mutant IDH1 vaccine in newly diagnosed glioma. Their antigens are not known. Produced via immunoSEQ multiplex PCR; TCRdb's table is partial and in-frame only. The sample shows under 45,000 clones, about 88% of them seen only once. Time point in this sample: week 23, last vaccination. Alongside topical imiquimod, each dose of vaccine comprised 300 ug of mutant IDH1 20-mer peptide. Sequenced material: PBMCs, taken from a glioma patient whose treatment included an IDH1 peptide vaccine. Receptors were obtained from a woman under 30 with glioma. Some clones in this sample may be carry-over from other donors' samples.

J is TRBJ1-2 and V is TRBV9; 7 positions agree with TRBD1. This CDR3 contains 14 residues. The germline V gene has CDR1 SGDLS and CDR2 YYNGEE. Trimming cost V 0 bases and J 3 bases; bases outside gene matches: 2. This CDR3 is CASSVDTGDYGYTF. In DNA form, the CDR3 reads TGTGCCAGCAGCGTAGATACAGGGGACTATGGCTACACCTTC.

The rearrangement uses TRBV5-4 and TRBJ1-2; D may be TRBD1 (5 bases). V lost 0 bases and J lost 7, with 13 bases in between. The CDR3 length is 14 residues. The germline gives CDR1 SGHNT, CDR2 YYREEE (reference sequence). CDR3 DNA sequence: TGTGCCAGCAGCTTGGTTTGGGGGGTCGGTGGCTACACCTTC. Protein: CASSLVWGVGGYTF.

This clone has just a few counts. In DNA form, the CDR3 reads TGTGCCAGCAGCTTGGACCCCGGAGGAACGAACACTGAAGCTTTCTTT. Protein: CASSLDPGGTNTEAFF. This chain connects TRBV5-4 to TRBJ1-1; D not certain. The CDR3 extends over 16 amino acids. Germline loops: CDR1 SGHNT, CDR2 YYREEE (reference sequence). V lost 0 bases to trimming and J lost 1 base, with 13 bases between them.

This clone appeared a few times. The chain is built from TRBV7-9 and TRBJ1-2, with D unclear. The CDR3 runs to 13 residues. V lost 5 bases, J lost 4 bases, and 11 bases lay in between. From germline, CDR1 is SEHNR and CDR2 FQNEAQ (reference sequence). Here the CDR3 DNA reads TGTGCCAGCAGCCCGCTCCCTAGCTATGGCTACACCTTC. Amino acid sequence: CASSPLPSYGYTF.

This clone was counted only a few times. The chain joins TRBV7-2 to TRBJ1-1; 8 bases line up with TRBD1. Looked up from germline, CDR1 is SGHTA and CDR2 is FQGNSA. This CDR3 is built from 13 residues. Trimming at V came to 5 bases and at J to 11 bases, leaving 10 bases not matched to a gene. CDR3 coding DNA: TGTGCCAGCAGCATGGACAGGGTAGGACGCGCTTTCTTT. As protein: CASSMDRVGRAFF. The full variable domain, with the rest looked up from reference TRBV7-2 and TRBJ1-1, is GAGVSQSPSNKVTEKGKDVELRCDPISGHTALYWYRQSLGQGLEFLIYFQGNSAPDKSGLPSDRFSAERTGGSVSTLTIQRTQQEDSAVYLCASSMDRVGRAFFGQGTRLTVV.

The chain is built from TRBV14 and TRBJ1-3; D gene uncertain. The V gene lost 1 base and the J gene lost 4 bases, with 14 bases spanning the gap. The CDR3 has 16 residues. The germline CDR1 and CDR2 sequences are SGHDN and FVKESK. This CDR3 is CASSQAKVTPGNTIYF. As DNA, the CDR3 is TGTGCCAGCAGCCAAGCGAAAGTTACCCCAGGAAACACCATATATTTT.

This chain joins TRBV4-2 and TRBJ1-1; D might be TRBD1 (5 bases). Germline values: CDR1 LGHNA, CDR2 YNFKEQ. V lost 3 bases and J lost 7, with 15 bases in between. The CDR3 covers 14 residues. The DNA of the CDR3 is TGTGCCAGCAGCCAGGATCCCAGGGTTAGTGAAGCTTTCTTT. The encoded protein is CASSQDPRVSEAFF.

V is TRBV9 and J is TRBJ1-1; possible D gene TRBD1, 6 bases. CDR1 is SGDLS and CDR2 is YYNGEE in the germline V gene. The CDR3 has 15 residues. V was pared by 1 base and J by 2 bases, with 12 bases between. CDR3 loop: CASSVPRGPNTEAFF. The CDR3 bases are TGTGCCAGCAGCGTACCCAGGGGACCCAACACTGAAGCTTTCTTT.

This clone was seen a handful of times. The CDR3 loop is CASSGGGYSNQPQHF. CDR3 DNA sequence: TGTGCCAGCAGTGGAGGGGGATATAGCAATCAGCCCCAGCATTTT. V is TRBV27 and J is TRBJ1-5, with D possibly TRBD1 on 6 matching bases. Trimming took off 5 bases at V and 0 bases at J, with 11 bases between the two ends. This CDR3 comprises 15 residues. Germline CDR1 reads MNHEY; CDR2 reads SMNVEV (reference sequence).

The chain recombines TRBV7-9 with TRBJ2-7, with 7 nucleotides matching TRBD1. The germline V gene has CDR1 SEHNR and CDR2 FQNEAQ (reference sequence). The CDR3 totals 15 residues. The J segment lost 7 bases and the V segment lost 4 bases, leaving 13 bases of the junction unmatched. CDR3 sequence (DNA): TGTGCCAGCAGCTCGACAGGGCCTGGATTTAAAGAGCAGTACTTC. Its protein is CASSSTGPGFKEQYF. Variable domain in full (rest from reference TRBV7-9 and TRBJ2-7): DTGVSQNPRHKITKRGQNVTFRCDPISEHNRLYWYRQTLGQGPEFLTYFQNEAQLEKSRLLSDRFSAERPKGSFSTLEIQRTEQGDSAMYLCASSSTGPGFKEQYFGPGTRLTVT.

V is TRBV5-4 and J is TRBJ2-5; a possible D gene is TRBD1 (6 bases). CDR3 length equals 15 residues. V lost 0 bases to trimming and J lost 1 base, with 10 bases between them. Per the germline V gene, CDR1 is SGHNT and CDR2 is YYREEE (reference sequence). Written as DNA, the CDR3 is TGTGCCAGCAGCTTGGAGCCAGGGGCCCAAGAGACCCAGTACTTC. As protein: CASSLEPGAQETQYF. The whole variable domain, remainder taken from reference TRBV5-4 and TRBJ2-5, is ETGVTQSPTHLIKTRGQQVTLRCSSQSGHNTVSWYQQALGQGPQFIFQYYREEENGRGNFPPRFSGLQFPNYSSELNVNALELDDSALYLCASSLEPGAQETQYFGPGTRLLVL.

This clone has just a few counts. The CDR3 DNA reads as TGTGCCAGTAGCTGGGGACAGCTCACAGATACGCAGTATTTT. Protein sequence: CASSWGQLTDTQYF. The chain is built from TRBV19 and TRBJ2-3, with 7 bases matching TRBD1. There are 14 residues in the CDR3. The V and J ends lost 6 bases and 2 bases, in that order; junction bases with no gene match: 5. Germline lookup yields CDR1 LNHDA and CDR2 SQIVND (reference sequence).

V usage is TRBV10-3 and J usage is TRBJ1-3; 7 nucleotides align to TRBD1. CDR3 size: 18 residues. The trim removed 0 bases at V and 0 bases at J, leaving 8 bases unmatched. Germline-derived CDR1 and CDR2 are ENHRY and SYGVKD. This CDR3 reads CAISESPTGSSSGNTIYF. The CDR3 DNA reads as TGTGCCATCAGTGAGTCACCGACAGGGTCGAGCTCTGGAAACACCATATATTTT.

The CDR3 DNA reads as TGCGCCAGCAGCTTGGGAGTCGGACAGGGAGGCACTGAAGCTTTCTTT. It specifies CASSLGVGQGGTEAFF. The V and J genes are TRBV5-1 and TRBJ1-1; 8 nucleotides match TRBD1. This CDR3 spans 16 amino acids. Germline V gene sequence: CDR1 SGHRS, CDR2 YFSETQ. V shed 0 bases, J shed 4 bases, and the junction held 8 bases outside the gene matches.

The chain uses TRBV6-5 and TRBJ1-1, with D possibly TRBD1 on 5 matching bases. Germline values: CDR1 MNHEY, CDR2 SVGAGI. The CDR3 is 14 residues long. V was pared by 0 bases and J by 3 bases, with 8 bases between. The CDR3 bases are TGTGCCAGCAGTTACTCGTCGGGGGACACTGAAGCTTTCTTT. Protein product: CASSYSSGDTEAFF.

This chain uses TRBV5-1 with TRBJ2-5; no reliable D call. CDR1 and CDR2 from the germline V gene are SGHRS and YFSETQ. The CDR3 is 13 amino acids. The V and J ends lost 5 bases and 1 base respectively, with 9 bases between them. This CDR3 is CASRRQPQETQYF. CDR3 in DNA: TGCGCCAGCAGGAGACAACCCCAAGAGACCCAGTACTTC.

The chain has TRBV13 and TRBJ2-7; D ambiguous. Germline-derived CDR1 and CDR2 are PRHDT and FYEKMQ (reference sequence). V was cut by 4 bases and J by 0 bases, with 4 bases left in between. The length of the CDR3 is 12 residues. The CDR3 loop reads CASSSFSYEQYF. CDR3 DNA: TGTGCCAGCAGCTCCTTCTCCTACGAGCAGTACTTC.

This CDR3 is CASIPGYGRDTQYF. The CDR3 nucleotides are TGTGCCAGCATCCCGGGATATGGTAGAGATACGCAGTATTTT. This chain connects TRBV27 to TRBJ2-3, with D possibly TRBD2 on 5 matching bases. This CDR3 spans 14 amino acids. V was shortened by 7 bases and J by 5 bases, with 16 bases between the two germline ends. Germline V gives CDR1 MNHEY, CDR2 SMNVEV (reference sequence).